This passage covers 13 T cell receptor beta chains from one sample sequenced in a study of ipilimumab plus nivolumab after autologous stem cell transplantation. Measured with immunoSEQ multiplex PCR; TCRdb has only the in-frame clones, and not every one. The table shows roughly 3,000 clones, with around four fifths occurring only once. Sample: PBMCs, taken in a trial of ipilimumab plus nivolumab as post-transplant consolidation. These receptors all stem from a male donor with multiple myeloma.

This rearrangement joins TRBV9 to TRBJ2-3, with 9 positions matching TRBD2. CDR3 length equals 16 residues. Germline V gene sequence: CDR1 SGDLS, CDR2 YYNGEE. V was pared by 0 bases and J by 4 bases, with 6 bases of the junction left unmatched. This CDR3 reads CASSVGRGGLADTQYF. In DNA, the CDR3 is TGTGCCAGCAGCGTAGGGCGGGGGGGCCTTGCAGATACGCAGTATTTT. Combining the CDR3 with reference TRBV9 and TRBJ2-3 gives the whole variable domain DSGVTQTPKHLITATGQRVTLRCSPRSGDLSVYWYQQSLDQGLQFLIQYYNGEERAKGNILERFSAQQFPDLHSELNLSSLELGDSALYFCASSVGRGGLADTQYFGPGTRLTVL.

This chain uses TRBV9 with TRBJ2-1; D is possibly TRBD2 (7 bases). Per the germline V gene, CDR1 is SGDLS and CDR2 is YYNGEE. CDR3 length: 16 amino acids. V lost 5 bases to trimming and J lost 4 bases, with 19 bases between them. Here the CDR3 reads CASRENGGGPYNEQFF. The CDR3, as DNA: TGTGCCAGCAGAGAGAATGGCGGGGGCCCATACAATGAGCAGTTCTTC.

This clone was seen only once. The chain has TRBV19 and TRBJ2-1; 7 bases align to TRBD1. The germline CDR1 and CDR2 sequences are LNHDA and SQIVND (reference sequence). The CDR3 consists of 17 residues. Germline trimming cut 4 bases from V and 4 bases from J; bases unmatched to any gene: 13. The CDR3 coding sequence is TGTGCCAGTAGTACACCCCGGACAGGAGTTATTTACAATGAGCAGTTCTTC. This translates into CASSTPRTGVIYNEQFF.

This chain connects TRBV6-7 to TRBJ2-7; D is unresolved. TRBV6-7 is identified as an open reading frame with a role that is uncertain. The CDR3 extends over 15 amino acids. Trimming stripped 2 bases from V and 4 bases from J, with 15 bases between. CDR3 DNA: TGTGCCAGCAGTTACAAGAAAGGTTGGTCATACGAGCAGTACTTC. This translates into CASSYKKGWSYEQYF.

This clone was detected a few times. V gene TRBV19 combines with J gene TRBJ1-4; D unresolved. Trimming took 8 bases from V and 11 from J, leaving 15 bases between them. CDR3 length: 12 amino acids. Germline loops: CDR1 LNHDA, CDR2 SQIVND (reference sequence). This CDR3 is CASVLEREKLFF. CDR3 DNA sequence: TGTGCCAGTGTACTCGAAAGGGAGAAACTGTTTTTT. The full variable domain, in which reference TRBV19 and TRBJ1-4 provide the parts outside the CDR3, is DGGITQSPKYLFRKEGQNVTLSCEQNLNHDAMYWYRQDPGQGLRLIYYSQIVNDFQKGDIAEGYSVSREKKESFPLTVTSAQKNPTAFYLCASVLEREKLFFGSGTQLSVL.

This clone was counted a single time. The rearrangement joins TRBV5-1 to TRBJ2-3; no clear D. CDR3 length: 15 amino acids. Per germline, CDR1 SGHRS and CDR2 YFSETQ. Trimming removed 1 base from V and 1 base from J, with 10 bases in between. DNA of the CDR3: TGCGCCAGCAGCTTGAGCAGTCGAGGCACAGATACGCAGTATTTT. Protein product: CASSLSSRGTDTQYF. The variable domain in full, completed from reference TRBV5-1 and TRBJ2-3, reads KAGVTQTPRYLIKTRGQQVTLSCSPISGHRSVSWYQQTPGQGLQFLFEYFSETQRNKGNFPGRFSGRQFSNSRSEMNVSTLELGDSALYLCASSLSSRGTDTQYFGPGTRLTVL.

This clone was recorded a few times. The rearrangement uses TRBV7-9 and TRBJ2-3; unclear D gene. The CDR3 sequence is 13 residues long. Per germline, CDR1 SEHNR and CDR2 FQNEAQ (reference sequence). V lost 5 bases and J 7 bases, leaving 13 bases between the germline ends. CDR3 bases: TGTGCCAGCAGCCCTAGACTGAGCCATACGCAGTATTTT. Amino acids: CASSPRLSHTQYF.

The DNA for the CDR3 is TGCGCCAGCAGCTTGGGCCTAGCGGCTAACACCGGGGAGCTGTTTTTT. Amino acids: CASSLGLAANTGELFF. J is TRBJ2-2 and V is TRBV5-1, with 7 bases lining up with TRBD2. Trimming took 0 bases from V and 2 from J; bases not matched to a gene: 4. This CDR3 has 16 amino acids. Per germline, CDR1 SGHRS and CDR2 YFSETQ.

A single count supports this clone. The CDR3 spells CASSATGTSLYNEQFF. The CDR3 DNA is TGTGCCAGCAGTGCAACCGGGACTTCCCTATACAATGAGCAGTTCTTC. The J gene is TRBJ2-1, the V gene TRBV28; a weak D match, TRBD2 (6 bases). V lost 5 bases, J lost 4 bases, and 18 bases lay in between. CDR3 length: 16 amino acids. In germline, CDR1 is MDHEN, CDR2 SYDVKM.

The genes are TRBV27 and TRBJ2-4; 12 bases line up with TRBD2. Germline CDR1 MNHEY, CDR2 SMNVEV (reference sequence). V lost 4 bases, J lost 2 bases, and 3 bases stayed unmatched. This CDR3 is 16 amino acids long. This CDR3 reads CASSSLAGGSKNIQYF. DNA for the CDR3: TGTGCCAGCAGTTCCCTAGCGGGGGGGTCCAAAAACATTCAGTACTTC.

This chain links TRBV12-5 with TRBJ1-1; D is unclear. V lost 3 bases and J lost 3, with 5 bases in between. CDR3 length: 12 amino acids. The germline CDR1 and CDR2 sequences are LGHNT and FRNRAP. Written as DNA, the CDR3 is TGTGCTAGTGGTTTAGATTACACTGAAGCTTTCTTT. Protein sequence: CASGLDYTEAFF.

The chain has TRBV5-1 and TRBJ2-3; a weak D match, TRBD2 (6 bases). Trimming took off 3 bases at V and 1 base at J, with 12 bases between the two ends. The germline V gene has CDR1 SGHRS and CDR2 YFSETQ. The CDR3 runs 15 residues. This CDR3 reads CASSWGDVRTDTQYF. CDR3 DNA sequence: TGCGCCAGCAGCTGGGGGGACGTACGCACAGATACGCAGTATTTT.

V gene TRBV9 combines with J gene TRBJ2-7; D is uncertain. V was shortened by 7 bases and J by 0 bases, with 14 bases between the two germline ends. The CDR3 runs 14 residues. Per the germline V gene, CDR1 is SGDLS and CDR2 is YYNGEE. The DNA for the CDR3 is TGTGCCAGCGGCGGCAAACCCCTCTCCTACGAGCAGTACTTC. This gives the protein CASGGKPLSYEQYF.